The clone carrying this T cell receptor (beta chain) was recorded a few times. What it binds is not known. Sequencing of cultured CD4+ T cell DNA used the Oncomine TCR Beta short-read assay. TCRdb re-derived calls from the PCR reads in MiXCR, one entry per CDR3 protein. Of about 13,000 distinct CDR3 sequences listed, about 40% were seen once; the top ten hold 7.5% to 9.5%. The sample belongs to a study of vaccination and CD4 T cells after COVID-19. This CDR3 comprises 14 residues. Germline CDR1 and CDR2: MNHEY and SMNVEV (reference sequence). Trimming took 6 bases from V and 2 from J, leaving 13 bases between them. Treatment indicated: roughly 10-day PBMC culture with coronavirus spike peptide pools or control peptides (ViraFEST assay).

The V call is TRBV27, the J call TRBJ1-2; D call uncertain. The sequence was obtained from a human donor who had recovered from COVID-19. This specimen consisted of CD4+ T cells from blood, cultured in vitro, obtained after SARS-CoV-2 vaccination. This CDR3 reads CASRVTGFNYGYTF. CDR3 nucleotides: TGTGCCAGCAGGGTGACGGGTTTCAACTATGGCTACACCTTC.